This T cell receptor (beta chain) was captured by sequencing in a study of siplizumab effects on memory and regulatory T cells (dated by TCRdb to the late 2010s). In terms of the full investigation: The effect of the anti-CD2 antibody siplizumab on alloreactive T-cell subsets was examined in allogeneic mixed lymphocyte reactions constructed from human PBMCs. On the study overall, not on this receptor specifically: Unstimulated naive T cells appeared more diverse than memory T cells, and naive cells seemed to contribute substantially to the alloresponse. Roughly 75-95% of proliferating CD4+ or CD8+ clones could not be assigned a naive or memory phenotype. Because sequences below about 10^-5 frequency were poorly captured, only a minor fraction of alloreactive clones could be mapped to unstimulated subsets. Siplizumab significantly reduced the cumulative frequency of alloreactive sequences traceable to unstimulated CD4+ memory T cells. Of the alloreactive CD4+ clones that could be mapped, the Treg-derived share averaged almost 70% with siplizumab compared with 25% to 30% in control reactions. The suppressive function of proliferating Tregs from siplizumab cultures was not functionally confirmed.

Sorted unstimulated T cells and proliferating T cells recovered from mixed lymphocyte reactions underwent TCRbeta CDR3 sequencing. Fresh whole blood from more than 8 HLA-typed healthy donors was used as the source from which PBMCs were isolated. Library method: the immunoSEQ multiplex PCR assay. The deep sequencing platform assayed 80,000 to 100,000 TCR templates per sample. Genomic DNA extracted from sorted T cells was used for TCRbeta CDR3 sequencing. In the authors' own workflow: Clonal analysis of TCRbeta CDR3 data was done in the R programming language. Unstimulated samples were compared with post-reaction CFSE-low samples to define alloreactive CD4+ and CD8+ clones. By matching sequences to the repertoires of sorted unstimulated Treg and non-Treg cells, each alloreactive CD4+ clone was assigned a regulatory or non-regulatory origin. TCRdb carries this immuneACCESS record with in-frame sequences only. Its versions omit some clonotypes, under half of them owing to an unresolved V gene in the studies checked, with the rest unexplained. V, J and clone size were drawn from that table, and D and trimming were deduced from the DNA. Present in this sample are more than 60,000 clones, 93% of which were seen just once. The leading ten clones occupy about 4.5% of the sample.

This clone was detected only once. The specificity of this receptor is unknown. There are no base qualities to consult, and no much larger clone falls within one base. The sample consisted of CD8+ T cells sorted from blood. The receptor was isolated from a human donor in good health.

In nucleotide form, the sequence is TGCGCCAGCAGCCAATCCCGGATTACCCAAGAGACCCAGTACTTC. This gives the protein CASSQSRITQETQYF. The chain was built from TRBV4-3 and TRBJ2-5, with the D gene not confidently named. The junction shows trimming of 2 bases on V and 1 base on J, plus 11 bases between the germline ends. The germline V gene supplies CDR1 LGHNA and CDR2 YSLEER. Measured from the cysteine to the phenylalanine, the CDR3 is 15 residues long. Only the CDR3 region is kept as DNA, spanning 45 bases read in frame from base 1.